The 10 T cell receptor beta chains given below trace back to one sample, sequenced in a study of T cells in Graves' hyperthyroidism and ophthalmopathy. Amplification yielded TCR beta CDR3 regions, with RNA transcripts as the source. A first-round RT-PCR of the TCR CDR3 used the HTBI primer set. Using its own MiXCR run on the multiplex PCR reads, TCRdb lists one record per CDR3 protein. This table holds hundreds of thousands of distinct CDR3 sequences, over 12% found once. Sequenced: blood. Source of these receptors: a woman aged 40 to 50 with Graves' ophthalmopathy.

This clonotype has a handful of counts. The chain recombines TRBV6-1 with TRBJ2-2, with D possibly matching TRBD2 (5 bases). CDR3 length: 11 amino acids. Per the germline V gene, CDR1 is MNHNS and CDR2 is SASEGT. The V end was cut by 6 bases, the J end by 8 bases, with 7 bases between. CDR3 sequence reads: CASSTGGELFF. As DNA, the CDR3 is TGTGCCAGCAGCACGGGGGGGGAGCTGTTTTTT.

In this sample, this clonotype turned up a few times. The chain combines TRBV4-1 with TRBJ1-1, with 7 bases aligning to TRBD1. This CDR3 contains 13 residues. CDR1 is MGHRA, CDR2 YSYEKL, per germline. Germline trimming cut 6 bases from V and 3 bases from J; bases unmatched to any gene: 4. CDR3 loop: CASSPDRDTEAFF. CDR3 nucleotide sequence: TGCGCCAGCAGTCCCGACAGGGACACTGAAGCTTTCTTT.

This clonotype was recorded many times. The rearrangement joins TRBV7-8 to TRBJ2-7, with D maybe TRBD1 (5 bases). The V and J ends lost 0 bases and 6 bases respectively, with 15 bases between them. Per germline, CDR1 SGHVS and CDR2 FQNEAQ. There are 15 residues in the CDR3. Here the CDR3 reads CASSLAAQGTGEQYF. CDR3 nucleotides: TGTGCCAGCAGCTTAGCCGCCCAGGGAACCGGCGAGCAGTACTTC.

This clonotype was seen repeatedly, ten times or more. The chain is built from TRBV20-1 and TRBJ1-2, with D uncertain. Germline loops: CDR1 DFQATT, CDR2 SNEGSKA (reference sequence). There are 13 residues in the CDR3. V dropped 1 base and J dropped 7 bases, with 13 bases sitting between them. This chain's CDR3 is CSARVQPGSGYTF. The CDR3 DNA follows: TGCAGTGCTAGAGTCCAACCTGGGTCTGGCTACACCTTC.

The chain recombines TRBV18 with TRBJ2-7; tentative D call: TRBD1 (6 bases). Germline V gene sequence: CDR1 KGHSH, CDR2 LQKENI. Between the trimmed V and J ends, which lost 1 base and 5 bases, there was a span of 9 bases. CDR3 length equals 13 residues. CDR3: CASSPLQGHEQYF. The CDR3 bases are TGTGCCAGCTCACCACTACAGGGCCACGAGCAGTACTTC.

This clonotype occurred many times. The chain has TRBV12-3 or TRBV12-4 and TRBJ2-7; 7 bases fit TRBD1. With V trimmed by 5 bases and J by 11 bases, 6 bases remained unmatched. The CDR3 covers 11 residues. As DNA, the CDR3 is TGTGCCAGCAGTCCAGACAGGGTGAAGTACTTC. This sequence encodes CASSPDRVKYF.

This clonotype was picked up many times. The CDR3 DNA reads as TGTGCCAGCAGTCCGCTCCGGACCGGAGGGGACACCATATATTTT. This sequence encodes CASSPLRTGGDTIYF. The chain links TRBV6-2 or TRBV6-3 to TRBJ1-3, with a possible D match to TRBD1 (5 bases). The germline V gene has CDR1 MNHEY and CDR2 SVGEGT. V dropped 5 bases and J dropped 8 bases, with 19 bases sitting between them. This CDR3 contains 15 residues.

The J gene is TRBJ2-2, the V gene TRBV29-1; 16 bases match TRBD2. CDR1 is SQVTM, CDR2 ANQGSEA, per germline. V shed 7 bases and J 4 bases; nucleotides not matched to a gene: 6. The CDR3 is 16 amino acids. CDR3 DNA: TGCAGCGCAGGGACTAGCGGGAGGGCCAGCACCGGGGAGCTGTTTTTT. The encoded protein is CSAGTSGRASTGELFF.

The rearrangement joins TRBV24-1 to TRBJ2-2; 7 bases match TRBD1. Losses at the gene ends were 3 bases for V and 4 bases for J; bases not matched to a gene: 1. The CDR3 is made up of 14 amino acids. Per germline, CDR1 KGHDR and CDR2 SFDVKD. This CDR3 reads CATSDDRVTGELFF. The DNA for the CDR3 is TGTGCCACCAGTGATGACAGGGTCACCGGGGAGCTGTTTTTT.

The gene calls are TRBV12-5 and TRBJ1-1; D gene uncertain. Trimming removed 11 bases from V and 3 bases from J, with 16 bases in between. Germline V CDR1 and CDR2: LGHNT, FRNRAP. The CDR3 has 13 residues. The CDR3 region has the DNA TGTGCTGGTGTCCGCTACATCGACACTGAAGCTTTCTTT. Its translation is CAGVRYIDTEAFF.